The present entry profiles one T cell receptor beta chain with its context. Its antigen is as yet unknown. This sample was included in a study of T cell repertoires in cytomegalovirus infection. TCRdb independently ran MiXCR on the reads; one entry per CDR3 protein. Among 140,000 to 150,000 distinct CDR3 sequences listed, about 32% were seen once. This CDR3 is built from 14 residues. Trimming removed 1 base from V and 6 bases from J, with 13 bases in between. This specimen consisted of CD8+ T cells from cultured PBMCs, obtained from culture after CMV antigen stimulation. This sequence was found in a human donor in good health (CMV status not recorded). Some clones in this sample may be carry-over from other donors' samples. The gene calls are TRBV12-3 or TRBV12-4 and TRBJ2-7; D is perhaps TRBD1 (5 bases). CDR3 in DNA: TGTGCCAGCAGTTTAGGGGAAGTAGGGGTCGAGCAGTACTTC. Encoded protein: CASSLGEVGVEQYF.